The clone carrying this T cell receptor (beta chain) was seen a single time. Its antigen is as yet unknown. Repertoires were generated with immunoSEQ multiplex PCR, while TCRdb's copy carries only in-frame clones and drops some. Counted here are tens of thousands of clones, over 75% occurring once; the ten biggest clones make up roughly 8.7%. A marrow graft followed busulfan-fludarabine conditioning, with cyclophosphamide on days +3 and +4. The data belong to a study of T cells after posttransplantation cyclophosphamide. V was pared by 5 bases and J by 2 bases, with 2 bases of the junction left unmatched. In germline, CDR1 is MNHEY, CDR2 SVGAGI. This CDR3 contains 13 residues. Study-wide findings and caveats: Skin or GI-infiltrating T cells shared few TRB sequences with blood. Donor-recipient repertoire similarity was low at 1-2 months, rising over year one.

The gene calls are TRBV6-5 and TRBJ2-5; 7 nucleotides agree with TRBD2. This specimen was CD4+ T cells sorted from blood, taken approximately 1,900 days after a stem cell transplant with posttransplant cyclophosphamide. This clonotype was sampled from a female patient aged 35 to 55 who received an allogeneic stem cell transplant from a related donor, was CMV-positive, and had no GVHD. The T cells may come from the graft donor. The CDR3 loop reads CASSRGLQETQYF. CDR3 coding DNA: TGTGCCAGCAGTCGGGGACTACAAGAGACCCAGTACTTC.